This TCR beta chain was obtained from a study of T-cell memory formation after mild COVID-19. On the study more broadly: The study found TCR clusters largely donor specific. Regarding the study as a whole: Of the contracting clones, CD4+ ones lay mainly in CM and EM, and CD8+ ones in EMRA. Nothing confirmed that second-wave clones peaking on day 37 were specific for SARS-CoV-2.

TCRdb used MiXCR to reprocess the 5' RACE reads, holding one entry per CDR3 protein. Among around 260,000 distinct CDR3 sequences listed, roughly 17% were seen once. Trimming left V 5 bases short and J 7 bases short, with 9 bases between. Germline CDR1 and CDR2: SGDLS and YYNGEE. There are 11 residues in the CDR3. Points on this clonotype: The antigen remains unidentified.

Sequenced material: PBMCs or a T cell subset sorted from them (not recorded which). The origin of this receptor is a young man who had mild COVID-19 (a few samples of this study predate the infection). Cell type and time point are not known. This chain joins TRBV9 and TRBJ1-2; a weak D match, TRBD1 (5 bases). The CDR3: CASRDGGGYTF. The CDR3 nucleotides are TGTGCCAGCAGGGACGGGGGTGGCTACACCTTC.